The rows below give T cell receptor beta chains drawn from one sample of a study of OX40 agonist ivuxolimab in advanced cancers. The method was immunoSEQ multiplex PCR; TCRdb's version includes in-frame clones alone and lacks a portion of them. The sample lists 48,000 or so clones, more than 75% occurring once. The source material was CD4+ or CD8+ T cells sorted from blood, sampled in a trial of the OX40 agonist ivuxolimab. These receptors were collected from an adult with an advanced solid tumor such as melanoma, head and neck, liver or kidney cancer. CDR3s include the opening cysteine and the closing phenylalanine or tryptophan. A D gene is named only where the DNA matches it firmly. Expanded clones are given a class, and other clones once, few, many or no size at all.

clone_size	d_call	v_call	cdr3_length	j_call	cdr3_nt	cdr3_aa
.	TRBD2	TRBV7-2	15	TRBJ2-3	TGTGCCAGCAGCCGGCGAGCGGGGTCCACAGATACGCAGTATTTT	CASSRRAGSTDTQYF
.	.	TRBV4-1	16	TRBJ1-6	TGCGCCAGCAGCCAAGCAGGGAGCTCCTATAATTCACCCCTCCACTTT	CASSQAGSSYNSPLHF
.	.	TRBV7-2	14	TRBJ2-3	TGTGCCAGCACCGGCGGTCTTAGCACAGATACGCAGTATTTT	CASTGGLSTDTQYF
.	.	TRBV19	16	TRBJ1-2	TGTGCCAGTAGTATAGGGGCAGGGGACCGCGGCTATGGCTACACCTTC	CASSIGAGDRGYGYTF
.	.	TRBV29-1	14	TRBJ1-2	TGCAGCGTTAACGCAGGAACCCTAGACTATGGCTACACCTTC	CSVNAGTLDYGYTF
.	TRBD2	TRBV13	18	TRBJ2-3	TGTGCCAGCAGCATAGGACTAGCGGGAGGGGTGGGTCGGAATACGCAGTATTTT	CASSIGLAGGVGRNTQYF
.	.	TRBV5-1	16	TRBJ2-1	TGCGCCAGCAGCGGGTCCCTTGGATCTTCCTACAATGAGCAGTTCTTC	CASSGSLGSSYNEQFF
.	.	TRBV5-1	16	TRBJ2-1	TGCGCCAGCAGCTTGGGACTGTGGCGGACCAACAATGAGCAGTTCTTC	CASSLGLWRTNNEQFF
.	TRBD1	TRBV10-3	13	TRBJ2-5	TGTGCCATCGGGGGAGACAGGGGAGAGACCCAGTACTTC	CAIGGDRGETQYF
.	.	TRBV6-5	14	TRBJ2-7	TGTGCCAGCCAAATTGCCCCCGGAGCCCACGAGCAGTACTTC	CASQIAPGAHEQYF
.	.	TRBV10-2	15	TRBJ1-2	TGCGCCAGCAGTGAGTCGCGGGGTTCTAACTATGGCTACACCTTC	CASSESRGSNYGYTF
.	TRBD1	TRBV5-4	13	TRBJ2-3	TGTGCCGGCGGGGGACAGGGAGTAGATACGCAGTATTTT	CAGGGQGVDTQYF
.	.	TRBV7-9	15	TRBJ2-3	TGTGCCAGCAGCTTCGGCCAGTCACCCACAGATACGCAGTATTTT	CASSFGQSPTDTQYF
once	TRBD1	TRBV27	16	TRBJ2-2	TGTGCCAGCAGTTTCGTTGGACAGGGGAACACCGGGGAGCTGTTTTTT	CASSFVGQGNTGELFF
.	.	TRBV19	15	TRBJ1-1	TGTGCCAGTAGTATATACAACACCATGAACACTGAAGCTTTCTTT	CASSIYNTMNTEAFF
.	TRBD2	TRBV11-3	14	TRBJ2-5	TGTGCCAGCAGCCCCCAGCCGGGAGGGGAGACCCAGTACTTC	CASSPQPGGETQYF
.	.	TRBV6-5	14	TRBJ1-2	TGTGCCAGCAGTTACTCCGGGGGTAACTATGGCTACACCTTC	CASSYSGGNYGYTF
once	.	TRBV4-2	15	TRBJ2-7	TGTGCCAGCAGCCAAGTGGTAGAGGGACCCTACGAGCAGTACTTC	CASSQVVEGPYEQYF
.	TRBD1	TRBV19	13	TRBJ1-2	TGTGCCAGTGCGACTCAGGGGGGCTATGGCTACACCTTC	CASATQGGYGYTF
.	TRBD2	TRBV7-6	15	TRBJ2-3	TGTGCCAGCAGCTTACGGGGGGTCACCACAGATACGCAGTATTTT	CASSLRGVTTDTQYF
.	.	TRBV5-4	12	TRBJ1-6	TGTGCCAGCAGTTCACAAAATTCACCCCTCCACTTT	CASSSQNSPLHF
.	.	TRBV2	13	TRBJ1-2	TGTGCCAGCAGCCCTGACAGGTCTTATGGCTACACCTTC	CASSPDRSYGYTF
.	.	TRBV7-9	14	TRBJ2-3	TGTGCCAGCAGCTTAGGCCTAGGGCGGGATACGCAGTATTTT	CASSLGLGRDTQYF
.	TRBD2	TRBV7-2	16	TRBJ2-7	TGTGCCAGCAGCTTGGTACTAGCGGGAGCTCTACGGGAGCAGTACTTC	CASSLVLAGALREQYF
few	TRBD2	TRBV4-1	15	TRBJ2-7	TGCGCCAGCAGCCTTGGACTAGCGGGCTCCTACGAGCAGTACTTC	CASSLGLAGSYEQYF
.	TRBD2	TRBV15	21	TRBJ2-2	TGTGCCACCAGCAGACCTGTCCTAGCGGGAGGAAGGGAAGGAGGGGCCGGGGAGCTGTTTTTT	CATSRPVLAGGREGGAGELFF
.	TRBD2	TRBV13	16	TRBJ2-7	TGTGCCAGCAGCTTCGGGGCTAGCGGGCGATCCCACGAGCAGTACTTC	CASSFGASGRSHEQYF
.	TRBD2	TRBV7-2	16	TRBJ2-3	TGTGCCAGCAGCTTAGCTCCGGGGGGAGGCACAGATACGCAGTATTTT	CASSLAPGGGTDTQYF
.	.	TRBV5-1	13	TRBJ2-5	TGCGCCAGCAGCTTGGTCCGAGGCGGGACCCAGTACTTC	CASSLVRGGTQYF
.	TRBD2	TRBV7-2	17	TRBJ2-1	TGTGCCAGCAGCTCTAGCCTTAGCGGGAGGGCCGGGAATGAGCAGTTCTTC	CASSSSLSGRAGNEQFF
.	.	TRBV7-3	14	TRBJ2-5	TGTGCCAGCAGCTTAATGGGGCTGGGAGAGACCCAGTACTTC	CASSLMGLGETQYF
.	.	TRBV11-3	14	TRBJ1-2	TGTGCCAGCAGCTTGATAGGGGGAAACTATGGCTACACCTTC	CASSLIGGNYGYTF
.	.	TRBV18	14	TRBJ1-4	TGTGCCAGCTCACCGGACCGCCGGGGGGAAAAACTGTTTTTT	CASSPDRRGEKLFF
.	.	TRBV5-4	15	TRBJ2-4	TGTGCCAGCAGCTCCCCAACCGGGACCAAAAACATTCAGTACTTC	CASSSPTGTKNIQYF
.	.	TRBV6-5	13	TRBJ1-2	TGTGCCAGCAGTTGGGGTGCCACCGATGGCTACACCTTC	CASSWGATDGYTF
.	.	TRBV18	14	TRBJ1-1	TGTGCCAGCTCACCTTTCGACGGCAACACTGAAGCTTTCTTT	CASSPFDGNTEAFF
.	.	TRBV19	13	TRBJ2-7	TGTGCCAGTAGTGCAGGGAGGACCTACGAGCAGTACTTC	CASSAGRTYEQYF
few	.	TRBV30	14	TRBJ1-5	TGTGCCTGGAGTAGCATAAGGGGCAATCAGCCCCAGCATTTT	CAWSSIRGNQPQHF
.	.	TRBV6-1	13	TRBJ1-1	TGTGCCAGCAGGGAACACCAGAACACTGAAGCTTTCTTT	CASREHQNTEAFF
.	.	TRBV2	14	TRBJ1-1	TGTGCCAGCAGTGCCCGGACAGTGAACACTGAAGCTTTCTTT	CASSARTVNTEAFF
.	TRBD2	TRBV18	15	TRBJ2-1	TGTGCCAGCTGTGAGCGGGAGGGCCGTATGAATGAGCAGTTCTTC	CASCEREGRMNEQFF
.	.	TRBV19	13	TRBJ1-5	TGTGCCAGTACGGGGTTGGGAAATCAGCCCCAGCATTTT	CASTGLGNQPQHF
.	TRBD1	TRBV4-3	19	TRBJ2-1	TGCGCCAGCAGCCAAGGGCACCAACCGGGACAGGGCACCTACAATGAGCAGTTCTTC	CASSQGHQPGQGTYNEQFF
once	TRBD1	TRBV5-1	15	TRBJ1-4	TGCGCCAGTACACTGGGAGGGGGCCTTAATGAAAAACTGTTTTTT	CASTLGGGLNEKLFF
.	TRBD1	TRBV7-2	15	TRBJ1-4	TGTGCCAGCCCCATAGAGGGGTCAGGGGGTGAAAAACTGTTTTTT	CASPIEGSGGEKLFF
few	.	TRBV5-1	16	TRBJ2-3	TGCGCCAGCAGCTTGGAGGGGGATGGGAGCACAGATACGCAGTATTTT	CASSLEGDGSTDTQYF
.	.	TRBV18	11	TRBJ2-2	TGTGCCAGCTCCCCCACCGGGGAGCTGTTTTTT	CASSPTGELFF
.	.	TRBV6-5	14	TRBJ1-2	TGTGCCATCTTCGGCGGGGGCCCCACCTATGGCTACACCTTC	CAIFGGGPTYGYTF
.	.	TRBV10-1	19	TRBJ1-2	TGCGCCAGCAGTGAGGGAGCCCCGGTCCCAGGGGCCAGAGGCTATGGCTACACCTTC	CASSEGAPVPGARGYGYTF
.	.	TRBV7-9	15	TRBJ2-7	TGTGCCAGCAGCCCATTGACAGGCGTTTCCTACGAGCAGTACTTC	CASSPLTGVSYEQYF
.	.	TRBV11-1	16	TRBJ1-3	TGTGCCAGCAGCCATCCTCAAGGGAGCTCTGGAAACACCATATATTTT	CASSHPQGSSGNTIYF
few	.	TRBV19	15	TRBJ1-2	TGTGCCAGTAGCTTGACAGGTACCAAGTCCTATGGCTACACCTTC	CASSLTGTKSYGYTF
.	.	TRBV6-1	14	TRBJ2-7	TGTGCCAGCAGTGAAGTTAGACTAGTTGGCGAGCAGTACTTC	CASSEVRLVGEQYF
.	.	TRBV12-5	14	TRBJ2-5	TGTGCTAGTGCCCACCGGGGGCGGGGGGAGACCCAGTACTTC	CASAHRGRGETQYF
.	.	TRBV7-6	15	TRBJ1-3	TGTGCCAGCAGCTTTCTCCCGACAGAAGGAAACACCATATATTTT	CASSFLPTEGNTIYF
.	TRBD2	TRBV7-2	16	TRBJ2-1	TGTGCCAGCAGCGGGGGGGGGTCTAGCTCCTACAATGAGCAGTTCTTC	CASSGGGSSSYNEQFF